The sequence of this T cell receptor beta chain was determined in a study of Graves' ophthalmopathy and Graves' hyperthyroidism. Study-level background: Sampling took place at initial diagnosis, with peripheral blood obtained before any treatment.

The authors amplified TCR beta CDR3 regions, and they did so from RNA transcripts for repertoire sequencing. HTBI primers were used in a first-round RT-PCR, which preceded a second-round multiplex PCR. TCRdb re-called the multiplex PCR reads with MiXCR, one entry per CDR3 protein. Here the sample spans about 700,000 distinct CDR3 sequences, 40% being singletons. Trimming left V 1 base short and J 7 bases short, with 14 bases between. The CDR3 extends over 14 amino acids. The germline gives CDR1 DFQATT, CDR2 SNEGSKA (reference sequence). This clonotype was obtained from an adult man with Graves' ophthalmopathy. The sample taken for sequencing was peripheral blood. This chain connects TRBV20-1 to TRBJ1-5, with D tentatively TRBD1 (6 bases). As DNA, the CDR3 is TGCAGTGCTAGAGTCAGGGGAGAAGGCCAGCCCCAGCATTTT. As protein: CSARVRGEGQPQHF.